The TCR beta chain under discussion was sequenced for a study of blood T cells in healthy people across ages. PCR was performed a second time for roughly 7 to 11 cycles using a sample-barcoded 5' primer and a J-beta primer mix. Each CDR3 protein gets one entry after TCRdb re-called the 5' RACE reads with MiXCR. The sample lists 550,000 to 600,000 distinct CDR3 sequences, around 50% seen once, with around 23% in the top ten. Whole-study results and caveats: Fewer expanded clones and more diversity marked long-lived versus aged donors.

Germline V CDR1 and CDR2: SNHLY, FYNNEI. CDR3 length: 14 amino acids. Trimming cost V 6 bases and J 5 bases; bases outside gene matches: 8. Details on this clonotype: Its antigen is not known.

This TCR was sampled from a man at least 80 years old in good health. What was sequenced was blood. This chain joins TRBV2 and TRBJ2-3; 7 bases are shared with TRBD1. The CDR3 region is CASRSTGLEDTQYF. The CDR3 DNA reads TGTGCCAGCAGGTCGACAGGGTTGGAAGATACGCAGTATTTT.